Presented here are 9 T cell receptor beta chains from one specimen sequenced in a study of human T cells and chemical hapten exposure. TCRdb fed the RACE reads into MiXCR, producing one record per CDR3 protein. In the table there are tens of thousands of distinct CDR3 sequences, approximately 9.9% of which are singletons. The time point denotes: pre-sensitization, week 0. The treatment here: therapeutic diphenylcyclopropenone sensitization with weekly scalp DPC. The starting material was whole blood, obtained in connection with sensitization to the hapten diphenylcyclopropenone (DPC). The receptors were gathered from a woman aged 40 to 50 with alopecia areata. Some clones in this sample may be carry-over from other donors' samples.

This clonotype has only a few counts. This chain links TRBV12-3 or TRBV12-4 with TRBJ2-5; 8 bases map to TRBD2. This CDR3 comprises 15 residues. Trimming took 5 bases from V and 1 from J; bases not matched to a gene: 6. CDR3 sequence (DNA): TGTGCCAGCAGTCCGCTAGCGGGCTTCCAAGAGACCCAGTACTTC. This codes for CASSPLAGFQETQYF.

This clonotype came up many times. The chain combines TRBV10-2 with TRBJ2-5; 10 bases are shared with TRBD2. Germline CDR1 reads WSHSY; CDR2 reads SAAADI. V lost 3 bases and J lost 2; bases outside the gene matches: 3. The CDR3 is made up of 15 amino acids. The CDR3 bases are TGCGCCAGCAGTGAACTAGCGGGGTTTCAAGAGACCCAGTACTTC. Encoded protein: CASSELAGFQETQYF.

Many counts were recorded for this clonotype. This chain links TRBV7-6 with TRBJ2-3, with 8 bases that match TRBD1. The CDR3 covers 19 residues. CDR1 is SGHVS and CDR2 is FNYEAQ in the germline V gene. Unmatched junction bases numbered 20, after V lost 5 bases and J lost 4 bases. The CDR3 region is CASSTRRTGPVGEPDTQYF. Written as DNA, the CDR3 is TGTGCCAGCAGCACCCGGAGGACAGGGCCGGTTGGTGAGCCAGATACGCAGTATTTT.

This clonotype was counted only a few times. The chain carries TRBV4-3 and TRBJ2-5, with a weak D call TRBD2 (5 bases). Trimming took off 0 bases at V and 4 bases at J, with 12 bases between the two ends. Germline lookup yields CDR1 LGHNA and CDR2 YSLEER. The CDR3 is made up of 15 amino acids. In DNA, the CDR3 is TGCGCCAGCAGCCAAGATCGGCGGGCACGAGAGACCCAGTACTTC. The encoded protein is CASSQDRRARETQYF.

This clonotype showed up many times. This chain connects TRBV12-3 or TRBV12-4 to TRBJ2-1; 9 bases match TRBD1. V shed 7 bases and J 4 bases; nucleotides not matched to a gene: 8. The CDR3 consists of 15 residues. The CDR3 nucleotides read TGTGCCAGCATTGCAGACAGGGGGGGATACAATGAGCAGTTCTTC. It yields the protein CASIADRGGYNEQFF.

The rearrangement uses TRBV11-2 and TRBJ2-5, with 7 bases fitting TRBD1. The germline V gene has CDR1 SGHAT and CDR2 FQNNGV. V dropped 5 bases and J dropped 2; count of bases not matched to a gene: 8. The CDR3 has 15 amino acids. As DNA, the CDR3 is TGTGCCAGCAGCCTACAGGGGTCTCCACAAGAGACCCAGTACTTC. It specifies CASSLQGSPQETQYF.

The DNA of the CDR3 is TGCGCCAGCAGCTTCCTAGCGGGGGGTGGCACAGATACGCAGTATTTT. This encodes CASSFLAGGGTDTQYF. The gene calls are TRBV5-1 and TRBJ2-3, with TRBD2 matching over 11 bases. The CDR3 consists of 16 residues. Losses at the gene ends were 2 bases for V and 1 base for J; bases not matched to a gene: 3. The germline CDR1 and CDR2 sequences are SGHRS and YFSETQ.

This clonotype appeared many times. This CDR3 is CASSLALHQPQHF. The CDR3 region has the DNA TGTGCCAGCAGTTTAGCGCTTCATCAGCCCCAGCATTTT. This rearrangement joins TRBV12-3 or TRBV12-4 to TRBJ1-5; D gene unclear. CDR3 length: 13 residues. V dropped 0 bases and J dropped 5 bases, with 5 bases sitting between them.

The CDR3: CASVSPRDTQYF. DNA of the CDR3: TGTGCCAGCGTGAGCCCCCGAGATACGCAGTATTTT. The chain links TRBV7-9 to TRBJ2-3; D is ambiguous. Trimming removed 8 bases at V and 5 bases at J, with 11 bases between. Germline CDR1 reads SEHNR; CDR2 reads FQNEAQ (reference sequence). There are 12 residues in the CDR3.